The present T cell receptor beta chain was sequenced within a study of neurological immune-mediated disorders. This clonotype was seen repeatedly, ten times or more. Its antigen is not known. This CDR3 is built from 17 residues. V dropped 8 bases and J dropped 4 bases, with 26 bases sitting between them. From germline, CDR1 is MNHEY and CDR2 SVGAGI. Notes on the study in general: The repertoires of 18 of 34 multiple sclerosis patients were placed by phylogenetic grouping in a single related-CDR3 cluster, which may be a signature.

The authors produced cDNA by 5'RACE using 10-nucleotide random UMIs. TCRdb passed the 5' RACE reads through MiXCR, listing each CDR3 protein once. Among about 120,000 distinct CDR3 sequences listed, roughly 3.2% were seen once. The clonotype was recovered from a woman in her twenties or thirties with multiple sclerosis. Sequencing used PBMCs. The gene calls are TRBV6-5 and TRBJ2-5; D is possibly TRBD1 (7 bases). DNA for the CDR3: TGTGCCAGCTGCTCTAGACTGACAGGGAGGTTCGGAGAGACCCAGTACTTC. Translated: CASCSRLTGRFGETQYF.